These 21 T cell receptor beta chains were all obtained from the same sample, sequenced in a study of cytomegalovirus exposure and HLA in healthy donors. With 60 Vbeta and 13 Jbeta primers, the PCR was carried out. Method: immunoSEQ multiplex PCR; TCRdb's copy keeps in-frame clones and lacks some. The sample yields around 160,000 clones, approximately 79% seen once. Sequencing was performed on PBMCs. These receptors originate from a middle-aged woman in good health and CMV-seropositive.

The CDR3 nucleotides read TGTGCCTGGAGTGGAACAGGGGGGCAAGCTTTCTTT. It encodes CAWSGTGGQAFF. The V call is TRBV30, the J call TRBJ1-1; 8 nucleotides match TRBD1. Germline V CDR1 and CDR2: GTSNPN, SVGIG (reference sequence). Trimming removed 1 base from V and 9 bases from J; junction bases left unmatched: 4. This CDR3 contains 12 residues.

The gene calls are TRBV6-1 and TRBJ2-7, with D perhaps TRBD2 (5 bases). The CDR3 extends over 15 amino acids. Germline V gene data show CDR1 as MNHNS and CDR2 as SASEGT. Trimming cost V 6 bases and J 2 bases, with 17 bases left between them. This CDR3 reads CASSPPFTGTYEQYF. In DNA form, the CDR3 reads TGTGCCAGCAGCCCACCTTTCACGGGGACCTACGAGCAGTACTTC.

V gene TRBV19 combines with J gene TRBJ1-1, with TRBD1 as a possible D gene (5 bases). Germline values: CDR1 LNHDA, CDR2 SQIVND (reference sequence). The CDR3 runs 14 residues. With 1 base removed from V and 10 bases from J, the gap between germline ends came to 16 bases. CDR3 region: CASSIGSGVAGAFF. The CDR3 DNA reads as TGTGCCAGTAGTATAGGGTCGGGGGTAGCGGGAGCTTTCTTT.

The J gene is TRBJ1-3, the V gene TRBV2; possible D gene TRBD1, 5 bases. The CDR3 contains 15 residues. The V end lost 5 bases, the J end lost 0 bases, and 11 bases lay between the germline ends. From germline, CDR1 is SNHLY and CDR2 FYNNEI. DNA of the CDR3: TGTGCCAGCAGTCCGGGGGGGTTCTCTGGAAACACCATATATTTT. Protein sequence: CASSPGGFSGNTIYF.

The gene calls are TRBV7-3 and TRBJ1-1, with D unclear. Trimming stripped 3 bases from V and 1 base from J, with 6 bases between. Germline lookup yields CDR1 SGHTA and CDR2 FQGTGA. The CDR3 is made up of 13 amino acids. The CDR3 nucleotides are TGTGCCAGCAGCTTTGGCAGGAACACTGAAGCTTTCTTT. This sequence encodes CASSFGRNTEAFF.

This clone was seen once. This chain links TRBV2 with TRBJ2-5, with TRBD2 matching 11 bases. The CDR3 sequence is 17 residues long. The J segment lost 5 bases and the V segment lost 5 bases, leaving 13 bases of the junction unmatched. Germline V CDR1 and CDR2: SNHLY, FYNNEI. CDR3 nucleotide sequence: TGTGCCAGCAGTACGGAGGCACCTAGCGGGGGGAGGGAGACCCAGTACTTC. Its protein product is CASSTEAPSGGRETQYF.

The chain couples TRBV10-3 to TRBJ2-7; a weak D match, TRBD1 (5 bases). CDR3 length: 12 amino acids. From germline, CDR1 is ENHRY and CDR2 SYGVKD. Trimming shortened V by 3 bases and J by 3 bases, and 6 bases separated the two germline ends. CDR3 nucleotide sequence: TGTGCCATCAGTGAACAGGACTACGAGCAGTACTTC. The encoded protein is CAISEQDYEQYF.

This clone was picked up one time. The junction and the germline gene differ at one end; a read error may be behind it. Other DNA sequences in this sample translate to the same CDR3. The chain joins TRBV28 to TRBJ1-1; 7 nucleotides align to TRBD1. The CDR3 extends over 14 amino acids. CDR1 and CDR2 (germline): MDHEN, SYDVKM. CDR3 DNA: TGTGCCAGCAGTGGACAGGCTATGAACACTGAGGCTTTCTTT. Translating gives CASSGQAMNTEAFF.

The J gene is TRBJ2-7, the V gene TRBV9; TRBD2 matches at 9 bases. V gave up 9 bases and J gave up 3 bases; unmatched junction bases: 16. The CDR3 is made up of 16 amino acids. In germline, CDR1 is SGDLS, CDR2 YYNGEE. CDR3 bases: TGTGCCACTCTAGGACCGGCGGGGGGGATGGTCTACGAGCAGTACTTC. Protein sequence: CATLGPAGGMVYEQYF.

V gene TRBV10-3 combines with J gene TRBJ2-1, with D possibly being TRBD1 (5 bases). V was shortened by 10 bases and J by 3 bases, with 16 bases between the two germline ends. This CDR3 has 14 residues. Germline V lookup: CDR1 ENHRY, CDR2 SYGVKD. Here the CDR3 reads CATIRGPDYNEQFF. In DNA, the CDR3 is TGTGCCACCATTAGGGGCCCCGACTACAATGAGCAGTTCTTC.

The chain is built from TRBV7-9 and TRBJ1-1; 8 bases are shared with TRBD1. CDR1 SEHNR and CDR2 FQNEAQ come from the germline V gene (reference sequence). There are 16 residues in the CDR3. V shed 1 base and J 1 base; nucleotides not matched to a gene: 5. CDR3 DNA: TGTGCCAGCAGCTTAGGGGCAGGGGGCTGGAACACTGAAGCTTTCTTT. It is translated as CASSLGAGGWNTEAFF. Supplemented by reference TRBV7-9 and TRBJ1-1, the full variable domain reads DTGVSQNPRHKITKRGQNVTFRCDPISEHNRLYWYRQTLGQGPEFLTYFQNEAQLEKSRLLSDRFSAERPKGSFSTLEIQRTEQGDSAMYLCASSLGAGGWNTEAFFGQGTRLTVV.

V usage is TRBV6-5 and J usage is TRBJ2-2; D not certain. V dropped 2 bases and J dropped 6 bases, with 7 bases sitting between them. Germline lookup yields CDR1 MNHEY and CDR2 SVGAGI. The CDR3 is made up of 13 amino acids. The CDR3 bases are TGTGCCAGCAGTTACAGAGTTCCCGGGGAGCTGTTTTTT. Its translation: CASSYRVPGELFF.

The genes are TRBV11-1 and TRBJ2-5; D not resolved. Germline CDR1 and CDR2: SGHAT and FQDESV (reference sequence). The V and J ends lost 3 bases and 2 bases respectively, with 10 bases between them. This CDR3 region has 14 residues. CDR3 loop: CASSFSWQQETQYF. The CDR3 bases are TGTGCCAGCAGCTTTTCGTGGCAGCAAGAGACCCAGTACTTC.

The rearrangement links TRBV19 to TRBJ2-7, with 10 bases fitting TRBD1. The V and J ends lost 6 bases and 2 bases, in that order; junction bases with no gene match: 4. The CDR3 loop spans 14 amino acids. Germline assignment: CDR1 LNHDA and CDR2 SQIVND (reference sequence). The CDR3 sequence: CASRRDRGAYEQYF. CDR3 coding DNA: TGTGCCAGTAGGCGGGACAGGGGAGCCTACGAGCAGTACTTC.

The CDR3 DNA is TGTGCCAGCACCTCGGGAGCGGGGGGATCCTACGAGCAGTACTTC. Its protein is CASTSGAGGSYEQYF. The V gene is TRBV28, the J gene TRBJ2-7; 9 bases match TRBD2. There are 15 residues in the CDR3. Germline assignment: CDR1 MDHEN and CDR2 SYDVKM. V shed 7 bases, J shed 1 base, and the junction held 8 bases outside the gene matches.

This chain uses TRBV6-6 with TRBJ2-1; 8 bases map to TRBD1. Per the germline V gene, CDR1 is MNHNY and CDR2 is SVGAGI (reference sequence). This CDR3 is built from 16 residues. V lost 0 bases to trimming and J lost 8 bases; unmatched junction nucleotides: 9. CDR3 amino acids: CASSYSPGTGLDEQFF. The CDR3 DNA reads TGTGCCAGCAGTTACTCACCCGGGACAGGCCTCGATGAGCAGTTCTTC.

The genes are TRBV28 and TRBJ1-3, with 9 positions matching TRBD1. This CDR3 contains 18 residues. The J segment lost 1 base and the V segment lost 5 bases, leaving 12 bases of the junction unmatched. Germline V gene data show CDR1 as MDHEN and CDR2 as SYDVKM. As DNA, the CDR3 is TGTGCCAGCAGTGCGCGCCGGGACAGGGTTTCATCTGGAAACACCATATATTTT. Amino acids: CASSARRDRVSSGNTIYF.

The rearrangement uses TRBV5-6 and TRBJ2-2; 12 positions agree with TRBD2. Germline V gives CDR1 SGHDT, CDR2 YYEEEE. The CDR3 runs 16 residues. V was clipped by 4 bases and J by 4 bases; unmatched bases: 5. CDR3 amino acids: CASSKGLAGITGELFF. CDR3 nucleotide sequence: TGTGCCAGCAGCAAAGGACTAGCGGGGATCACCGGGGAGCTGTTTTTT.

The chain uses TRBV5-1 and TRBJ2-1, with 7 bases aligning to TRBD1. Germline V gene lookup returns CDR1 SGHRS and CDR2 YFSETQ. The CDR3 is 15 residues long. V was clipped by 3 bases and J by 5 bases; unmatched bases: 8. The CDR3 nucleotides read TGCGCCAGCAGCTACGGGACAGCGGTTAACAATGAGCAGTTCTTC. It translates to CASSYGTAVNNEQFF.

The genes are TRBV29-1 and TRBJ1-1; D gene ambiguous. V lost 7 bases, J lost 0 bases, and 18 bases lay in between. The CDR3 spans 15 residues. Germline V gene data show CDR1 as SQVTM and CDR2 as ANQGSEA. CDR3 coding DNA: TGCAGCGCCCCCGCCCCAAACGAGGTGAACACTGAAGCTTTCTTT. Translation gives CSAPAPNEVNTEAFF.

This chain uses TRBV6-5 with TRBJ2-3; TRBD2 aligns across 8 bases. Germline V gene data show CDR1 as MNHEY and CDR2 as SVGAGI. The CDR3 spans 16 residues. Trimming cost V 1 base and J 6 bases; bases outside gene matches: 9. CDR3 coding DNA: TGTGCCAGCAGTTACTTAAAGAACGGGGGGGCGGATACGCAGTATTTT. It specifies CASSYLKNGGADTQYF.